This TCR beta chain was sequenced in a study of blood T cell repertoires in COVID-19. The CDR3 sequence is 17 residues long. Trimming removed 5 bases from V and 5 bases from J, with 21 bases in between. Germline-derived CDR1 and CDR2 are LNHDA and SQIVND (reference sequence). The repertoire was sequenced with immunoSEQ multiplex PCR; TCRdb's copy has only in-frame clones and lacks some. The sample carries about 67,000 clones, 85% to 90% recorded once. This sequence was found in a man in his fifties or sixties with active COVID-19. V is TRBV19 and J is TRBJ1-4; D perhaps matches TRBD1 (5 bases). Sequencing was carried out using peripheral blood. CDR3 DNA: TGTGCCAGTAGTGAAACGATAGGAGGAGGGACCAATGAAAAACTGTTTTTT. Residues: CASSETIGGGTNEKLFF.